Detailed here is one T cell receptor (beta chain). The data were taken from a study of blood T cells in healthy people across ages. Germline lookup yields CDR1 MNHEY and CDR2 SVGEGT. With 7 bases removed from V and 5 bases from J, the gap between germline ends came to 17 bases. The length of the CDR3 is 15 residues. Together with a sample-barcoded 5' primer, a J-beta primer mix was included in a second PCR lasting roughly 6 to 12 cycles. TCRdb ran MiXCR on the 5' RACE reads and lists one entry per CDR3 protein. This table has fewer than 2,000,000 distinct CDR3 sequences, about two fifths appearing once.

This clonotype was obtained from a human donor in good health. The genes are TRBV6-2 or TRBV6-3 and TRBJ2-2; D gene unclear. Input material: blood. Here the CDR3 DNA reads TGTGCCAGCAAAGAACAGTTGACTCTTACCGGGGAGCTGTTTTTT. Translating gives CASKEQLTLTGELFF.